A single sample is the source of the 4 T cell receptor beta chains below, sequenced in a study of siplizumab effects on memory and regulatory T cells. TCRdb's copy holds only in-frame clones and misses some; the assay was immunoSEQ multiplex PCR. The sample yields around 72,000 clones, around 90% seen once. Sequenced: CD8+ T cells sorted from blood. The receptors here all came from a human donor in good health.

This sequence joins TRBV6-6 and TRBJ1-1, with D unclear. CDR1 MNHNY and CDR2 SVGAGI come from the germline V gene (reference sequence). This CDR3 has 14 residues. The ends were cut back, 1 base at V and 4 bases at J, with 10 bases in the middle. CDR3 region: CASSYLDPGTEAFF. In DNA, the CDR3 is TGTGCCAGCAGTTACTTAGACCCTGGCACTGAAGCTTTCTTT.

The V call is TRBV29-1, the J call TRBJ1-1; no definite D call. The CDR3 runs 14 residues. Germline-derived CDR1 and CDR2 are SQVTM and ANQGSEA. V was pared by 0 bases and J by 2 bases, with 10 bases between. CDR3: CSVEDRGENTEAFF. Here the CDR3 DNA reads TGCAGCGTTGAAGATCGGGGAGAAAACACTGAAGCTTTCTTT.

The V call is TRBV6-6, the J call TRBJ2-7; D unclear. V was cut by 0 bases and J by 0 bases, with 9 bases left in between. The CDR3 contains 15 residues. Germline-derived CDR1 and CDR2 are MNHNY and SVGAGI (reference sequence). The CDR3 DNA is TGTGCCAGCAGTTACTCTCATCAGAGCTCCTACGAGCAGTACTTC. Amino acid sequence: CASSYSHQSSYEQYF.

This clone was counted a single time. V usage is TRBV7-6 and J usage is TRBJ1-6; D unclear. V shed 5 bases and J shed 1 base, with 6 bases lying between them. Germline assignment: CDR1 SGHVS and CDR2 FNYEAQ. The CDR3 totals 14 residues. The CDR3 sequence is CASSPGSYNSPLHF. The CDR3 coding sequence is TGTGCCAGCAGCCCAGGATCCTATAATTCACCCCTCCACTTT.